These T cell receptor beta chains were read from a single sample in a study of regulatory T cells in long-lasting Graves disease. TCRdb reprocessed the multiplex PCR reads via MiXCR and lists one record per CDR3 protein. The data hold hundreds of thousands of distinct CDR3 sequences, with 15% to 20% observed a single time. This sample also appeared in a second study, on T cells in Graves' hyperthyroidism and ophthalmopathy.

Sequenced here: peripheral blood mononuclear cells (PBMCs), sampled at new diagnosis, from a patient treated with antithyroid drugs. Source of these receptors: a woman aged 35-60 years with Graves disease. Both conserved end residues are part of each CDR3. Fields, in order: J gene, D gene, V gene, clone size, CDR3 protein, CDR3 DNA. The D gene is left open where the match is weak. Only part of the rows carry a size: once, few, many, or a class if the clone is expanded.

j_gene: TRBJ2-7
d_gene: .
v_gene: TRBV14
abundance: .
CDR3aa: CASSQRAPLVSYEQYF
CDR3nt: TGTGCCAGCAGCCAAAGGGCCCCATTGGTCTCCTACGAGCAGTACTTC

j_gene: TRBJ1-3
d_gene: .
v_gene: TRBV6-2/TRBV6-3
abundance: .
CDR3aa: CASKGPDSRGNTIYF
CDR3nt: TGTGCCAGCAAAGGACCAGACAGTCGTGGAAACACCATATATTTT

j_gene: TRBJ1-6
d_gene: .
v_gene: TRBV12-3/TRBV12-4
abundance: many
CDR3aa: CASSPVRGSYNSPLHF
CDR3nt: TGTGCCAGCAGTCCGGTGCGGGGTTCCTATAATTCACCCCTCCACTTT

j_gene: TRBJ1-6
d_gene: .
v_gene: TRBV9
abundance: .
CDR3aa: CASSGGGGGSNSPLHF
CDR3nt: TGTGCCAGCAGCGGGGGGGGCGGAGGATCCAATTCACCCCTCCACTTT

j_gene: TRBJ1-5
d_gene: .
v_gene: TRBV28
abundance: .
CDR3aa: CASSLNRFPSNQPQHF
CDR3nt: TGTGCCAGCAGTTTAAACAGGTTTCCTAGCAATCAGCCCCAGCATTTT

j_gene: TRBJ2-5
d_gene: .
v_gene: TRBV20-1
abundance: .
CDR3aa: CSAAGGALRETQYF
CDR3nt: TGCAGTGCTGCTGGGGGGGCGCTAAGGGAGACCCAGTACTTC

j_gene: TRBJ1-1
d_gene: .
v_gene: TRBV6-5
abundance: many
CDR3aa: CASSYGIRDTEAFF
CDR3nt: TGTGCCAGCAGTTACGGGATTAGGGACACTGAAGCTTTCTTT

j_gene: TRBJ1-5
d_gene: .
v_gene: TRBV4-1
abundance: many
CDR3aa: CASSQEGQSHQPQHF
CDR3nt: TGCGCCAGCAGCCAAGAAGGGCAGAGTCATCAGCCCCAGCATTTT

j_gene: TRBJ2-5
d_gene: .
v_gene: TRBV30
abundance: many
CDR3aa: CAWSGGYQETQYF
CDR3nt: TGTGCCTGGAGTGGCGGATACCAAGAGACCCAGTACTTC

j_gene: TRBJ1-4
d_gene: TRBD1
v_gene: TRBV28
abundance: few
CDR3aa: CASNPADRGLTNEKLFF
CDR3nt: TGTGCCAGCAATCCTGCCGACAGGGGGCTTACTAATGAAAAACTGTTTTTT

j_gene: TRBJ1-3
d_gene: .
v_gene: TRBV20-1
abundance: many
CDR3aa: CSSYGGNTIYF
CDR3nt: TGCAGCAGTTACGGAGGAAACACCATATATTTT

j_gene: TRBJ2-3
d_gene: TRBD1
v_gene: TRBV11-2
abundance: many
CDR3aa: CASSSGDRGHSDTQYF
CDR3nt: TGTGCCAGCAGCTCAGGGGACAGGGGGCATTCAGATACGCAGTATTTT

j_gene: TRBJ1-5
d_gene: TRBD1
v_gene: TRBV6-7
abundance: .
CDR3aa: CASSYPVLTGNLYGNQPQHF
CDR3nt: TGTGCCAGCAGTTACCCCGTATTGACAGGGAATTTGTATGGCAATCAGCCCCAGCATTTT

j_gene: TRBJ2-2
d_gene: .
v_gene: TRBV10-2
abundance: .
CDR3aa: CASRKLLSGELFF
CDR3nt: TGCGCCAGCAGGAAATTGTTATCCGGGGAGCTGTTTTTT

j_gene: TRBJ1-5
d_gene: .
v_gene: TRBV27
abundance: many
CDR3aa: CASQAGLGWNQPQHF
CDR3nt: TGTGCCAGCCAGGCGGGATTGGGATGGAATCAGCCCCAGCATTTT

j_gene: TRBJ1-2
d_gene: .
v_gene: TRBV29-1
abundance: few
CDR3aa: CSVVPDNYGYTF
CDR3nt: TGCAGCGTTGTTCCCGATAACTATGGCTACACCTTC

j_gene: TRBJ1-5
d_gene: .
v_gene: TRBV2
abundance: many
CDR3aa: CASSGGENQPQHF
CDR3nt: TGTGCCAGCAGTGGGGGGGAGAATCAGCCCCAGCATTTT

j_gene: TRBJ2-1
d_gene: .
v_gene: TRBV7-2
abundance: many
CDR3aa: CASSLGPGWNEQFF
CDR3nt: TGTGCCAGCAGCTTAGGTCCAGGGTGGAATGAGCAGTTCTTC